A selection of T cell receptor beta chains follows, all from one sample in a study of T-cell memory formation after mild COVID-19. From the 5' RACE reads, TCRdb called clonotypes with MiXCR, one entry per CDR3 protein. The sample has around 300,000 distinct CDR3 sequences; roughly 15% are singletons. The sequencing sample was made of PBMCs or a T cell subset sorted from them (not recorded which). All receptors come from a man between 18 and 29 years old who had mild COVID-19 (a few samples of this study predate the infection). Cell type and time point are not known. Both conserved end residues are trimmed from each CDR3.

V: TRBV12-3/TRBV12-4
J: TRBJ2-3
length: 14
CDR3: ASSLPRGGAADTQY

V: TRBV5-1
J: TRBJ2-7
length: 12
CDR3: ASSLGTSGGEQY

V: TRBV4-3
J: TRBJ2-3
length: 13
CDR3: ASSQQGIGTDTQY

V: TRBV4-2
J: TRBJ2-7
length: 11
CDR3: ASSQDKPGTTY

V: TRBV27
J: TRBJ2-7
length: 13
CDR3: ASSLSGRGPYEQY

V: TRBV7-9
J: TRBJ2-7
length: 11
CDR3: ASTPVGSYEQY

V: TRBV11-2
J: TRBJ1-6
length: 15
CDR3: ASSSQQGGFGNSPLH

V: TRBV5-1
J: TRBJ2-5
length: 15
CDR3: ASSRIAGGLKQETQY

V: TRBV7-9
J: TRBJ2-1
length: 11
CDR3: ASSPPSYNEQF

V: TRBV5-4
J: TRBJ2-2
length: 15
CDR3: ASSLRVQAGDTGELF

V: TRBV6-5
J: TRBJ2-1
length: 10
CDR3: ASGTQGHEQF

V: TRBV5-1
J: TRBJ1-4
length: 13
CDR3: ASSPIDRGNEKLF

V: TRBV7-9
J: TRBJ2-2
length: 14
CDR3: ASSLQQSPEAGELF

V: TRBV29-1
J: TRBJ2-1
length: 13
CDR3: SVEPPSGIYNEQF

V: TRBV4-2
J: TRBJ2-3
length: 16
CDR3: ASTDGTSGGDGTDTQY

V: TRBV7-6
J: TRBJ1-1
length: 12
CDR3: ASLPRGGNTEAF

V: TRBV18
J: TRBJ1-1
length: 11
CDR3: ASSPSDPGGAF

V: TRBV20-1
J: TRBJ1-4
length: 11
CDR3: SASEGGREKLF

V: TRBV6-6
J: TRBJ1-6
length: 9
CDR3: ASTRGSPLH

V: TRBV5-1
J: TRBJ1-3
length: 12
CDR3: ASAQGSSGNTIY

V: TRBV12-3/TRBV12-4
J: TRBJ1-5
length: 18
CDR3: ASRGPPMRQGYSSNQPQH

V: TRBV5-1
J: TRBJ1-4
length: 13
CDR3: ASSPMGTTTEKLF

V: TRBV5-1
J: TRBJ2-2
length: 13
CDR3: ASARQGANTGELF

V: TRBV5-1
J: TRBJ2-3
length: 16
CDR3: ASSVKNAGTGNTDTQY

V: TRBV28
J: TRBJ1-1
length: 12
CDR3: ASIPGTVNTEAF

V: TRBV7-9
J: TRBJ2-3
length: 14
CDR3: ASRPHDRVRSDTQY

V: TRBV7-2
J: TRBJ2-1
length: 12
CDR3: ASSLARTQNEQF

V: TRBV10-3
J: TRBJ2-3
length: 11
CDR3: AIMGTLGDTQY

V: TRBV25-1
J: TRBJ2-3
length: 13
CDR3: ASSELAGGTDTQY

V: TRBV7-9
J: TRBJ1-6
length: 12
CDR3: ASHPGRGNSPLH

V: TRBV12-3/TRBV12-4
J: TRBJ1-3
length: 15
CDR3: ASSPPFGRNERNTIY

V: TRBV20-1
J: TRBJ2-1
length: 14
CDR3: SAGGRGRSSYNEQF

V: TRBV6-2/TRBV6-3
J: TRBJ2-1
length: 12
CDR3: ASSPAYLSNEQF